This entry lists 5 T cell receptor beta chains sequenced from one sample in a study of blood T cell repertoires in COVID-19. The data were produced by immunoSEQ multiplex PCR, yet TCRdb's version contains in-frame clones alone and is incomplete. The sample lists around 260,000 clones; more than 85% were seen once. The sample taken for sequencing was peripheral blood. The receptors were gathered from a woman between 55 and 75 years old with COVID-19, enrolled during active disease.

The V call is TRBV29-1, the J call TRBJ1-1; possible D gene TRBD1, 5 bases. Germline loops: CDR1 SQVTM, CDR2 ANQGSEA. Trimming removed 7 bases at V and 6 bases at J, with 15 bases between. The CDR3 has 12 residues. The CDR3 DNA is TGCAGCGCCTGTAGGGGTCGGGCTGAAGCTTTCTTT. Translating gives CSACRGRAEAFF.

The rearrangement joins TRBV7-3 to TRBJ2-1; possibly TRBD1 for D (6 bases). The CDR3 is 15 amino acids. Trimming cost V 3 bases and J 3 bases, with 12 bases left between them. Germline V gene lookup returns CDR1 SGHTA and CDR2 FQGTGA. The CDR3 bases are TGTGCCAGCAGCTTGGAGACAGGTAACTACAATGAGCAGTTCTTC. Its translation: CASSLETGNYNEQFF.

This chain uses TRBV5-4 with TRBJ2-3; tentatively, D is TRBD1 (5 bases). The CDR3 contains 15 residues. The germline gives CDR1 SGHNT, CDR2 YYREEE (reference sequence). V was pared by 5 bases and J by 2 bases, with 15 bases between. The CDR3 sequence: CASRWGLGYTDTQYF. The CDR3 DNA reads TGTGCCAGCAGATGGGGCCTGGGATACACAGATACGCAGTATTTT. Full variable domain (remainder filled in from reference TRBV5-4 and TRBJ2-3): ETGVTQSPTHLIKTRGQQVTLRCSSQSGHNTVSWYQQALGQGPQFIFQYYREEENGRGNFPPRFSGLQFPNYSSELNVNALELDDSALYLCASRWGLGYTDTQYFGPGTRLTVL.

This rearrangement joins TRBV7-8 to TRBJ1-4, with D unresolved. Trimming took 10 bases from V and 8 from J, leaving 14 bases between them. The CDR3 is 12 residues long. The germline CDR1 and CDR2 sequences are SGHVS and FQNEAQ. The CDR3 sequence: CATSGVQEKLFF. CDR3 nucleotides: TGTGCCACGAGCGGGGTACAGGAAAAACTGTTTTTT. Supplemented by reference TRBV7-8 and TRBJ1-4, the full variable domain reads GAGVSQSPRYKVAKRGQDVALRCDPISGHVSLFWYQQALGQGPEFLTYFQNEAQLDKSGLPSDRFFAERPEGSVSTLKIQRTQQEDSAVYLCATSGVQEKLFFGSGTQLSVL.

The chain employs TRBV7-8 and TRBJ1-2; the match to TRBD1 covers 9 bases. From germline, CDR1 is SGHVS and CDR2 FQNEAQ. The CDR3 has 15 residues. The V segment lost 5 bases and the J segment 3 bases; nucleotides outside the gene matches: 7. CDR3 loop: CASSLAGQGHYGYTF. CDR3 DNA sequence: TGTGCCAGCAGCCTTGCGGGACAGGGACACTATGGCTACACCTTC.